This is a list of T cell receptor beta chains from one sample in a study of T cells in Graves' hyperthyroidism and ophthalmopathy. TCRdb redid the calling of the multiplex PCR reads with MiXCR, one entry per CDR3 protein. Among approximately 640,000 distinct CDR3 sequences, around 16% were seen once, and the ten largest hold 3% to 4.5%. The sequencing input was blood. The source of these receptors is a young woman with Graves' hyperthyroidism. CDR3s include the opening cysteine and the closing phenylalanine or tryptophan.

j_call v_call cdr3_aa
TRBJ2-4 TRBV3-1 CASSPDGAKNIQYF
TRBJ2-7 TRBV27 CASSLRTSGFYEQYF
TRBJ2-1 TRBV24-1 CATSDPQGTGSSYNEQSF
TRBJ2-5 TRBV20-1 CSVTLPSGVAGSGTQYF
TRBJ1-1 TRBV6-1 CASSANQGYTEAFF
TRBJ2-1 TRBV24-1 CATSDESDRGGNEQFF
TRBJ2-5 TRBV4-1 CASSPPWGGGQETQYF
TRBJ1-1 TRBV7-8 CASSPNRNRMNTEAFF
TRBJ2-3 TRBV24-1 CATSDFRTSGVTYTDTQYF
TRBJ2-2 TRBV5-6 CASSLAKGQGGMNTGELFF
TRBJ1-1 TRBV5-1 CASSLYMGRTEAFF